The 31 T cell receptor beta chains below come from one sample, sequenced in a study of Tregs in tolerant kidney transplant recipients. Mixed chimerism was transient after nonmyeloablative marrow transplants from related graft donors. Sequenced by immunoSEQ multiplex PCR; TCRdb stores in-frame clones only, minus some. Seen here are approximately 82,000 clones, over 85% observed once, and the top ten hold roughly 1.7%. Sequencing used CD4+ T cells from blood (PBMCs), obtained 12 months after the transplant. The source of these receptors is a human patient who received a combined kidney and bone marrow transplant. Part of the T cells may come from the graft donor.

This chain connects TRBV28 to TRBJ1-5, with 11 positions matching TRBD1. The CDR3 is made up of 17 amino acids. CDR1 MDHEN and CDR2 SYDVKM come from the germline V gene. The trim removed 5 bases at V and 5 bases at J, leaving 11 bases unmatched. The CDR3 region is CASSKWGQGVPHQPQHF. CDR3 bases: TGTGCCAGCAGTAAGTGGGGACAGGGGGTCCCCCATCAGCCCCAGCATTTT.

As for this clone: A junction boundary mismatches the germline segment, possibly from a read error. Distinct nucleotide sequences in the sample also encode this CDR3. The rearrangement links TRBV7-2 to TRBJ1-6, with 8 bases that match TRBD1. The CDR3 consists of 15 residues. CDR1 is SGHTA, CDR2 FQGNSA, per germline. CDR3 amino acids: CASSLGQGRNSPLHF. In nucleotides, the CDR3 is TGTGCCAGCAGCCTAGGACAGGGACGTAATTCCCCCCTCCACTTT.

This clone appeared a single time. The chain employs TRBV5-4 and TRBJ2-5, with D unresolved. The CDR3 is 14 amino acids. The V end was cut by 5 bases, the J end by 2 bases, with 13 bases between. Germline CDR1 and CDR2: SGHNT and YYREEE (reference sequence). The CDR3 is CASRYAGRQETQYF. The CDR3 bases are TGTGCCAGCAGGTACGCAGGTCGGCAAGAGACCCAGTACTTC.

The chain has TRBV18 and TRBJ2-1; D may be TRBD2 (6 bases). The germline V gene encodes CDR1 KGHSH and CDR2 LQKENI. The CDR3 totals 14 residues. Trimming cost V 3 bases and J 10 bases, with 16 bases left between them. CDR3 loop: CASSPVLREAEQFF. CDR3 DNA: TGTGCCAGCTCACCCGTCCTGAGGGAGGCCGAGCAGTTCTTC.

This chain joins TRBV7-2 and TRBJ2-1, with D possibly matching TRBD1 (6 bases). The CDR3 is 15 residues long. Germline lookup yields CDR1 SGHTA and CDR2 FQGNSA. V lost 1 base and J 2 bases, leaving 9 bases between the germline ends. The CDR3 DNA is TGTGCCAGCAGCTTAGGATGGACAGCCTACAATGAGCAGTTCTTC. It yields the protein CASSLGWTAYNEQFF.

The chain joins TRBV7-2 to TRBJ2-6; D unclear. Trimming shortened V by 1 base and J by 4 bases, and 11 bases separated the two germline ends. This CDR3 comprises 16 residues. Germline V gene data show CDR1 as SGHTA and CDR2 as FQGNSA. The CDR3: CASSLGSHAGANVLTF. The DNA of the CDR3 is TGTGCCAGCAGCTTAGGATCTCACGCGGGGGCCAACGTCCTGACTTTC.

V is TRBV9 and J is TRBJ2-1, with D possibly matching TRBD2 (5 bases). CDR3 size: 14 residues. Germline assignment: CDR1 SGDLS and CDR2 YYNGEE. The V gene lost 4 bases and the J gene lost 6 bases, with 14 bases spanning the gap. The CDR3, as DNA: TGTGCCAGCAGCCCGGGATACGTACGCAATGAGCAGTTCTTC. Encoded protein: CASSPGYVRNEQFF.

The chain recombines TRBV29-1 with TRBJ2-2; TRBD2 matches 7 bases. The CDR3 runs 13 residues. The junction had 6 bases not matched to a gene; V was cut back by 7 bases and J by 4 bases. Germline CDR1 and CDR2: SQVTM and ANQGSEA. In DNA form, the CDR3 reads TGCAGCGCTGGGGGGGGAAGCACCGGGGAGCTGTTTTTT. It specifies CSAGGGSTGELFF.

The genes are TRBV5-6 and TRBJ2-7; D is possibly TRBD1 (6 bases). The germline CDR1 and CDR2 sequences are SGHDT and YYEEEE. The CDR3 extends over 15 amino acids. The germline V and J ends were trimmed by 2 bases and 1 base, with 13 bases remaining between them. The chain's CDR3 is CASSLRTVQSYEQYF. In nucleotides, the CDR3 is TGTGCCAGCAGCTTAAGGACAGTGCAGTCCTACGAGCAGTACTTC.

This chain joins TRBV27 and TRBJ2-5; the match to TRBD1 covers 7 bases. The length of the CDR3 is 16 residues. Germline assignment: CDR1 MNHEY and CDR2 SMNVEV (reference sequence). V shed 6 bases, J shed 12 bases, and the junction held 22 bases outside the gene matches. DNA of the CDR3: TGTGCCAGCAGAACCCTACTGTTCTCGACAGGGCGTACCGAGTACTTC. Encoded protein: CASRTLLFSTGRTEYF.

V and J are TRBV19 and TRBJ2-1; TRBD1 agrees at 8 bases. Trimming cost V 7 bases and J 3 bases; bases outside gene matches: 14. Germline V gene sequence: CDR1 LNHDA, CDR2 SQIVND (reference sequence). CDR3 length: 17 residues. As DNA, the CDR3 is TGTGCCAGTACTCAAATCCCCGGGACAGGCATCTACAATGAGCAGTTCTTC. It specifies CASTQIPGTGIYNEQFF.

This clone came up once. The CDR3 sequence: CASSPGPQILYGYTF. The CDR3 nucleotides are TGTGCCAGCAGCCCAGGGCCCCAGATACTCTATGGCTACACCTTC. The genes are TRBV7-2 and TRBJ1-2, with D maybe TRBD1 (5 bases). Trimming took off 5 bases at V and 4 bases at J, with 17 bases between the two ends. Per the germline V gene, CDR1 is SGHTA and CDR2 is FQGNSA. CDR3 size: 15 residues.

The chain has TRBV30 and TRBJ1-5, with D tentatively TRBD1 (6 bases). The V gene's germline CDR1 is GTSNPN and CDR2 SVGIG (reference sequence). The CDR3 is made up of 13 amino acids. V lost 2 bases, J lost 5 bases, and 10 bases lay in between. The CDR3 sequence: CAWSHRVDQPQHF. In DNA, the CDR3 is TGTGCCTGGAGTCACAGGGTAGATCAGCCCCAGCATTTT.

The chain is built from TRBV13 and TRBJ1-2; D is unclear. Trimming pared 5 bases from V and 3 bases from J, leaving 16 bases between. There are 15 residues in the CDR3. Germline-derived CDR1 and CDR2 are PRHDT and FYEKMQ (reference sequence). This CDR3 reads CASSTGGLPYYGYTF. CDR3 DNA: TGTGCCAGCAGCACCGGAGGTCTGCCGTACTATGGCTACACCTTC.

The chain employs TRBV7-9 and TRBJ1-6, with no clear D. Germline assignment: CDR1 SEHNR and CDR2 FQNEAQ (reference sequence). CDR3 length: 16 residues. The V and J ends lost 5 bases and 5 bases respectively, with 16 bases between them. The CDR3 spells CASSAGSQADNSPLHF. The CDR3 nucleotides read TGTGCCAGCAGCGCCGGGAGTCAGGCGGATAATTCACCCCTCCACTTT.

The chain joins TRBV4-2 to TRBJ2-7, with 9 bases fitting TRBD1. CDR1 is LGHNA and CDR2 is YNFKEQ in the germline V gene. Germline trimming cut 0 bases from V and 7 bases from J; bases unmatched to any gene: 7. This CDR3 has 15 amino acids. DNA for the CDR3: TGTGCCAGCAGCCAAGAACAACAGGGGGCACGGGAGCAGTACTTC. This sequence encodes CASSQEQQGAREQYF.

The V and J genes are TRBV27 and TRBJ1-4; weak D call: TRBD1 (5 bases). The germline CDR1 and CDR2 sequences are MNHEY and SMNVEV (reference sequence). V dropped 3 bases and J dropped 11 bases, with 16 bases sitting between them. CDR3 length: 14 residues. CDR3 region: CASSFDGGVGKLFF. CDR3 DNA sequence: TGTGCCAGCAGTTTCGATGGGGGGGTGGGGAAACTGTTTTTT.

The V and J genes are TRBV27 and TRBJ2-7; 10 bases align to TRBD1. Losses at the gene ends were 3 bases for V and 2 bases for J; bases not matched to a gene: 4. Germline CDR1 is MNHEY and CDR2 is SMNVEV (reference sequence). The CDR3 length is 15 residues. The CDR3, as DNA: TGTGCCAGCAGTTTCCTCGGACAGGGGGCCTACGAGCAGTACTTC. This sequence encodes CASSFLGQGAYEQYF.

The chain combines TRBV11-3 with TRBJ2-5, with 8 bases that match TRBD1. V lost 2 bases, J lost 4 bases, and 9 bases stayed unmatched. CDR3 size: 16 residues. CDR1 SGHNT and CDR2 YENEEA come from the germline V gene. Written as DNA, the CDR3 is TGTGCCAGCAGCTTAAGACAAACGGACAGGGCAGAGACCCAGTACTTC. This translates into CASSLRQTDRAETQYF.

There are a few counts of this clone. V is TRBV6-1 and J is TRBJ2-2; possibly TRBD1 for D (5 bases). Per the germline V gene, CDR1 is MNHNS and CDR2 is SASEGT. The CDR3 has 15 residues. Trimming removed 2 bases at V and 7 bases at J, with 14 bases between. CDR3 nucleotide sequence: TGTGCCAGCAGTGAACGTAGGACACTCGTCGGGGAGCTGTTTTTT. Protein sequence: CASSERRTLVGELFF.

This chain links TRBV4-1 with TRBJ2-7; TRBD2 agrees at 9 bases. The ends lost 1 base at V and 4 bases at J; junction bases unmatched: 5. Germline assignment: CDR1 MGHRA and CDR2 YSYEKL. The CDR3 runs 15 residues. The CDR3 sequence is CASSQGLAGRYEQYF. Here the CDR3 DNA reads TGCGCCAGCAGCCAAGGGCTAGCGGGACGGTACGAGCAGTACTTC.

V usage is TRBV9 and J usage is TRBJ2-4; 10 nucleotides agree with TRBD1. This CDR3 has 16 amino acids. The germline gives CDR1 SGDLS, CDR2 YYNGEE. V trimming: 3 bases; J trimming: 9 bases; junction bases outside the gene matches: 12. The CDR3 DNA sequence: TGTGCCAGCAGCGAAACCCCGGGACAGGGGTTTTGCATTCAGTACTTC. As protein: CASSETPGQGFCIQYF. Filled out from reference TRBV9 and TRBJ2-4, the complete variable domain reads DSGVTQTPKHLITATGQRVTLRCSPRSGDLSVYWYQQSLDQGLQFLIQYYNGEERAKGNILERFSAQQFPDLHSELNLSSLELGDSALYFCASSETPGQGFCIQYFGAGTRLSVL.

The chain recombines TRBV9 with TRBJ2-3; possibly TRBD2 for D (6 bases). Trimming removed 6 bases from V and 5 bases from J, with 10 bases in between. CDR3 length equals 12 residues. Germline-derived CDR1 and CDR2 are SGDLS and YYNGEE. The CDR3 DNA is TGTGCCAGCAACAGGCGGGGAGATACGCAGTATTTT. Protein product: CASNRRGDTQYF.

The chain combines TRBV7-9 with TRBJ2-7; TRBD2 aligns across 8 bases. Germline lookup yields CDR1 SEHNR and CDR2 FQNEAQ (reference sequence). J lost 7 bases, V lost 3 bases, and 14 bases had no gene match. The CDR3 covers 16 residues. CDR3 coding DNA: TGTGCCAGCAGCTTGGGGCGGGAGGTCCTATTTGGGGAGCAGTACTTC. This gives the protein CASSLGREVLFGEQYF.

The genes are TRBV19 and TRBJ2-1; 9 bases line up with TRBD2. Germline CDR1 LNHDA, CDR2 SQIVND (reference sequence). Trimming removed 5 bases from V and 6 bases from J; junction bases left unmatched: 8. The CDR3 has 15 residues. CDR3 sequence (DNA): TGTGCCAGTAGTTTACGGGCGGGAGGGCCCAATGAGCAGTTCTTC. Translated, it gives CASSLRAGGPNEQFF.

The chain carries TRBV18 and TRBJ2-7; 8 bases are a match to TRBD1. Looked up from germline, CDR1 is KGHSH and CDR2 is LQKENI. V trimming: 6 bases; J trimming: 6 bases; junction bases outside the gene matches: 13. The CDR3 consists of 15 residues. The CDR3 DNA reads TGTGCCAGCTCTCAAACAGGGGGACCTCTCCTCGAGCAGTACTTC. It encodes CASSQTGGPLLEQYF.

CDR3 in amino acids: CASSLDRGDTQYF. Written as DNA, the CDR3 is TGTGCCAGCAGCTTAGATAGGGGGGATACGCAGTATTTT. The rearrangement uses TRBV11-3 and TRBJ2-3, with D possibly TRBD1 on 6 matching bases. V lost 0 bases to trimming and J lost 6 bases, with 7 bases between them. The CDR3 is 13 amino acids. Germline CDR1 SGHNT, CDR2 YENEEA.

Of note for this clone: One junction end does not reproduce the germline sequence, and a read error may be involved. Within the sample, other DNA sequences also encode this same CDR3. This chain uses TRBV2 with TRBJ1-6, with D possibly TRBD1 on 5 matching bases. The CDR3 is 13 amino acids. Germline lookup yields CDR1 SNHLY and CDR2 FYNNEI. The CDR3: CASRDTYNSPLHF. The DNA for the CDR3 is TGTGCCAGCAGGGACACCTATAATTCCCCCCTCCACTTT. The whole variable domain, filled in from reference TRBV2 and TRBJ1-6, reads EPEVTQTPSHQVTQMGQEVILRCVPISNHLYFYWYRQILGQKVEFLVSFYNNEISEKSEIFDDQFSVERPDGSNFTLKIRSTKLEDSAMYFCASRDTYNSPLHFGNGTRLTVT.

The rearrangement joins TRBV29-1 to TRBJ2-4, with a tentative D call TRBD2 (6 bases). The CDR3 runs 17 residues. Germline-derived CDR1 and CDR2 are SQVTM and ANQGSEA. V was pared by 2 bases and J by 0 bases, with 17 bases between. This CDR3 reads CSVESIGSKLAKNIQYF. The CDR3 coding sequence is TGCAGCGTTGAATCCATCGGGAGCAAACTAGCCAAAAACATTCAGTACTTC.

The V and J genes are TRBV19 and TRBJ2-2; TRBD2 might be the D (6 bases). Trimming cost V 4 bases and J 1 base, with 13 bases left between them. Germline loops: CDR1 LNHDA, CDR2 SQIVND (reference sequence). The CDR3 extends over 16 amino acids. DNA of the CDR3: TGTGCCAGTAGTAAGCAATGGCGGGAGAACACCGGGGAGCTGTTTTTT. Translating it yields CASSKQWRENTGELFF.

V usage is TRBV7-8 and J usage is TRBJ2-7; a weak D match, TRBD1 (5 bases). The germline CDR1 and CDR2 sequences are SGHVS and FQNEAQ. Trimming removed 2 bases from V and 2 bases from J, with 19 bases in between. The CDR3 consists of 17 residues. In DNA, the CDR3 is TGTGCCAGCAGCTTATGGAAGAGCCAGGGTTATACCTACGAGCAGTACTTC. Its translation is CASSLWKSQGYTYEQYF.